The 8 T cell receptor beta chains below come from one sample, sequenced in a study of EBV T-cell therapy then PD-1 blockade in nasopharyngeal carcinoma (dated by TCRdb to the early 2020s). The antigens of these receptors remain unknown. Receptor amplification or capture employed the immunoSEQ multiplex PCR assay. TCRdb provides this immuneACCESS table in a form limited to in-frame rearrangements. Some clones are lacking; in checked studies, under half of them reflect an unresolved V gene, and why the rest are absent is not known. The sample yields about 22,000 clones; 82% were counted once. The ten largest clones take up 20% to 25% of the sample. This specimen's treatment or condition label, per the study, means: AdE1-LMPpoly-expanded autologous EBV-specific T-cell therapy followed by anti-PD-1 nivolumab. This sample comprised CD8+ T cells from blood, obtained at day -245 from a patient whose treatment included autologous EBV-specific T cells and nivolumab. The receptors stem from a man in his forties with nasopharyngeal carcinoma.

There are a few counts of this clone. The chain uses TRBV7-9 and TRBJ2-1; TRBD2 matches 10 bases. Trimming removed 8 bases from V and 3 bases from J; junction bases left unmatched: 4. Germline CDR1 and CDR2: SEHNR and FQNEAQ (reference sequence). This CDR3 has 14 amino acids. The CDR3 DNA reads TGTGCCAGCCCCGGGACTAGCGTCTACAATGAGCAGTTCTTC. Protein product: CASPGTSVYNEQFF.

J is TRBJ1-2 and V is TRBV5-6; possibly TRBD1 for D (6 bases). Germline CDR1 SGHDT, CDR2 YYEEEE. CDR3 length: 14 amino acids. The V end lost 3 bases, the J end lost 3 bases, and 12 bases lay between the germline ends. This CDR3 is CASSSGHLYYGYTF. In DNA, the CDR3 is TGTGCCAGCAGCTCGGGACACCTTTACTATGGCTACACCTTC.

The chain recombines TRBV5-8 with TRBJ1-1; D may be TRBD1 (6 bases). CDR1 and CDR2 from the germline V gene are SGHTS and YDEGEE. The CDR3 extends over 14 amino acids. V shed 4 bases and J shed 4 bases, with 14 bases lying between them. In DNA, the CDR3 is TGTGCCAGCAGCCCAGTGGAAGGGGGCACTGAAGCTTTCTTT. It translates to CASSPVEGGTEAFF.

The chain has TRBV2 and TRBJ2-7; 10 bases are a match to TRBD1. J was trimmed by 5 bases and V by 3 bases; bases with no gene match: 13. CDR1 and CDR2 (germline): SNHLY, FYNNEI. The CDR3 totals 17 residues. The CDR3 nucleotides read TGTGCCAGCAGTGATCAAATCCACGGGACAGGGGATAACGAGCAGTACTTC. Translating it yields CASSDQIHGTGDNEQYF. The entire variable domain, with the rest obtained from reference TRBV2 and TRBJ2-7, is as follows: EPEVTQTPSHQVTQMGQEVILRCVPISNHLYFYWYRQILGQKVEFLVSFYNNEISEKSEIFDDQFSVERPDGSNFTLKIRSTKLEDSAMYFCASSDQIHGTGDNEQYFGPGTRLTVT.

The chain links TRBV6-2 or TRBV6-3 to TRBJ2-3; maybe TRBD2 (5 bases). Trimming shortened V by 5 bases and J by 6 bases, and 12 bases separated the two germline ends. Looked up from germline, CDR1 is MNHEY and CDR2 is SVGEGT. This CDR3 has 13 amino acids. In DNA, the CDR3 is TGTGCCAGCAGTCCCTTGAGGGAGGATACGCAGTATTTT. Its protein product is CASSPLREDTQYF.

This chain's CDR3 is CASSFWGQGSGGNTEAFF. CDR3 nucleotides: TGTGCCAGCAGCTTCTGGGGACAGGGGAGCGGGGGCAACACTGAAGCTTTCTTT. The J gene is TRBJ1-1, the V gene TRBV7-9, with 10 bases aligning to TRBD1. J gave up 2 bases and V 3 bases, and 12 bases lay outside the gene matches. Germline loops: CDR1 SEHNR, CDR2 FQNEAQ (reference sequence). The CDR3 covers 18 residues.

This chain links TRBV7-2 with TRBJ1-1, with unresolved D. The CDR3 is 15 residues long. CDR1 is SGHTA and CDR2 is FQGNSA in the germline V gene. Trimming stripped 4 bases from V and 5 bases from J, with 17 bases between. The CDR3 sequence is CASSYPVGRGTEAFF. CDR3 sequence (DNA): TGTGCCAGCAGCTACCCGGTAGGGCGGGGAACTGAAGCTTTCTTT.

This chain uses TRBV28 with TRBJ1-5; D gene unclear. The CDR3 contains 13 residues. V was cut by 1 base and J by 3 bases, with 4 bases left in between. Looked up from germline, CDR1 is MDHEN and CDR2 is SYDVKM. This CDR3 is CASSLLPNQPQHF. The CDR3 bases are TGTGCCAGCAGTTTATTGCCCAATCAGCCCCAGCATTTT.